The source of this T cell receptor (beta chain) is a study of T cells in localized non-small cell lung cancer. The CDR3 is 14 residues long. The V gene lost 5 bases and the J gene lost 1 base, with 11 bases spanning the gap. Germline loops: CDR1 SGHNT, CDR2 YENEEA. Remarks on this clone: Its antigen is unidentified.

Study-level points and caveats: A median of around 60 of the top 100 tumor clones appeared in adjacent lung, which was paired and uninvolved. Analysis by sequencing included only one tumor region, so heterogeneity remains possible.

TCRdb's copy holds only in-frame clones and misses some; the assay was immunoSEQ multiplex PCR. The repertoire holds more than 2,000 clones, 20% to 25% seen once, with 6.1% in the top ten. The genes are TRBV11-3 and TRBJ2-5; D is uncertain. The receptor's source is a man aged 35 to 69 with stage II lung adenocarcinoma. Sequencing was performed on lung tumor tissue, taken before any cancer treatment. This chain's CDR3 is CASSLIQSQETQYF. The CDR3 DNA is TGTGCCAGCAGCCTGATCCAGAGCCAAGAGACCCAGTACTTC. The full variable domain, in which reference TRBV11-3 and TRBJ2-5 provide the parts outside the CDR3, is EAGVVQSPRYKIIEKKQPVAFWCNPISGHNTLYWYLQNLGQGPELLIRYENEEAVDDSQLPKDRFSAERLKGVDSTLKIQPAELGDSAVYLCASSLIQSQETQYFGPGTRLLVL.